This T cell receptor beta chain was recovered during a study of CD8 T cells in ankylosing spondylitis. Study results and limitations: Reports say disease-linked clones showed up significantly more in matched ankylosing spondylitis synovial fluid. Seemingly distinctive of ankylosing spondylitis blood was a TCR beta motif formed by eight highly homologous variants.

This clonotype was seen repeatedly, ten times or more. Its target is unknown. TCRdb ran MiXCR on the 5' RACE reads and lists one entry per CDR3 protein. Of 69,000 or so distinct CDR3 sequences listed, less than 6% were seen once; the top ten hold 2.2%. The CDR3 extends over 15 amino acids. V shed 5 bases, J shed 5 bases, and the junction held 7 bases outside the gene matches. The rearrangement uses TRBV12-3 or TRBV12-4 and TRBJ2-2; 8 bases fit TRBD1. The source material was blood, either unsorted or a sorted T cell fraction (not recorded which). The clonotype was recovered from a male donor with ankylosing spondylitis or in good health (not recorded which). CDR3 DNA sequence: TGTGCCAGCAGTCAGGGGGCAGCGGGTACCGGGGAGCTGTTTTTT. It translates to CASSQGAAGTGELFF.